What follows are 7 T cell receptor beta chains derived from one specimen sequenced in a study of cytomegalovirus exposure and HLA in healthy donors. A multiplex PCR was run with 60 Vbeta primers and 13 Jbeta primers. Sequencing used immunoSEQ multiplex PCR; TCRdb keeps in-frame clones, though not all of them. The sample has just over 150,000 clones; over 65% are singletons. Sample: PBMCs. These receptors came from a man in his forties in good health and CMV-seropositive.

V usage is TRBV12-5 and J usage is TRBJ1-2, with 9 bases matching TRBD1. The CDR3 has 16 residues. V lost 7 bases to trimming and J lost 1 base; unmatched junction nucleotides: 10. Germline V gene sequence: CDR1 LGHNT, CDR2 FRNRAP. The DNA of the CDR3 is TGTGCTAGTGCCCTCTCCCCGGGACAGGGTAACTATGGCTACACCTTC. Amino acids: CASALSPGQGNYGYTF.

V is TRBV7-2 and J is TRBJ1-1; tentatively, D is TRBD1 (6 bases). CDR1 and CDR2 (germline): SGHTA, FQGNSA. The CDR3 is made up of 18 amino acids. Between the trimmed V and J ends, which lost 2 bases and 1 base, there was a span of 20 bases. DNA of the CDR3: TGTGCCAGCAGCTTAAATATGGGGGGGCGTGATTGGAACACTGAAGCTTTCTTT. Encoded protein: CASSLNMGGRDWNTEAFF.

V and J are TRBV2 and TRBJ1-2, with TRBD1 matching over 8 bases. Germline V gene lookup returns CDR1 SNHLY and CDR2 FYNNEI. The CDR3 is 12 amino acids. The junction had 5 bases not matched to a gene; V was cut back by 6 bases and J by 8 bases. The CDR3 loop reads CASRQGAYGYTF. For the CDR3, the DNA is TGTGCCAGCAGGCAGGGGGCCTACGGCTACACCTTC.

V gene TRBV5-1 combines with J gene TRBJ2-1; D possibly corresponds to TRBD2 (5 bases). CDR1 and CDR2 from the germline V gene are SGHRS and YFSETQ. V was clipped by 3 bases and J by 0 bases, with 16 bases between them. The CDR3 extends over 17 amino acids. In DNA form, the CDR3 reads TGCGCCAGCAGCTGGCGAGGGTCCGGAAGCTCCTACAATGAGCAGTTCTTC. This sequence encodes CASSWRGSGSSYNEQFF.

CDR3 DNA: TGTGCCAGTAGTAGCGGGACTTACTATGGCTACACCTTC. Protein product: CASSSGTYYGYTF. The chain carries TRBV19 and TRBJ1-2; tentative D call: TRBD1 (5 bases). The CDR3 is 13 amino acids. Germline loops: CDR1 LNHDA, CDR2 SQIVND (reference sequence). The germline V and J ends were trimmed by 4 bases and 3 bases, with 9 bases remaining between them.

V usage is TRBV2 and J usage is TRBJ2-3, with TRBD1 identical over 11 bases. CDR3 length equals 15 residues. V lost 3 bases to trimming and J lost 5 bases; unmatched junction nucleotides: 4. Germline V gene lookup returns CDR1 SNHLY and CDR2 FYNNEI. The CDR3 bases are TGTGCCAGCAGTGAGGGAGGGACAGGGGGAGATACGCAGTATTTT. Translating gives CASSEGGTGGDTQYF.

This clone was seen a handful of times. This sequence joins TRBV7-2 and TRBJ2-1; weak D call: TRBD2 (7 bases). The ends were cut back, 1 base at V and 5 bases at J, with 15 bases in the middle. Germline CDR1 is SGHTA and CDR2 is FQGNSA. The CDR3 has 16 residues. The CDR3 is CASSLDGGLRDNEQFF. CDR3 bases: TGTGCCAGCAGCTTAGACGGGGGGCTTCGGGACAATGAGCAGTTCTTC.